Listed here is a single T cell receptor beta chain. It lacks a known antigen. Base qualities are not at hand, and no much larger clone is one base apart. This entry is derived from a study of blood T cell repertoires in COVID-19 (dated by TCRdb to 2020 to 2022). For the study in its entirety: Samples covering the acute and convalescent phases of COVID-19 were provided by collaborators in the United States, Italy and Spain. The samples were drawn from the first 160 participants of the ongoing ImmuneRACE study and from 1,254 subjects provided by 6 global collaborators. The material from the prospective study consisted of cDNA or gDNA derived from T cells, B-cell-depleted T cells, or PBMCs. Where available, HLA class I and class II types were obtained from metadata supplied by the sample provider rather than from assay-based typing. Subjects who had been exposed to COVID-19, were actively infected with it, or had recovered from it provided the deeply sampled blood TCRbeta repertoires that made up the dataset. The repertoires were released in a freely available public database intended as a resource for research on the immune response to SARS-CoV-2. A de-identified subject ID, COVID-19 status, age in years and sex were almost always included in the sample metadata.

Each collaborating institution followed its own protocols to collect whole blood in K2EDTA tubes. Collaborator samples were shipped for TCRbeta analysis as frozen whole blood, isolated PBMCs, or DNA extracted from either sample type. TCRbeta CDR3 regions were amplified from genomic DNA using the immunoSEQ Assay, a bias-controlled multiplex PCR. Concerning the study's data processing: Within the assay, amplification of reference gene primers was used to estimate how many nucleated cells each sample contained. Sequence reads were collapsed and filtered to measure the absolute abundance of every unique TCRbeta CDR3 rearrangement. For each sample, productive Simpson clonality was calculated as the square root of Simpson's diversity index across productive rearrangements. TCRdb stores this immuneACCESS table with in-frame sequences only. Part of the clones is absent; in the studies checked, under half of the shortfall reflects unresolved V genes, and no reason is known for the rest. D and trimming were read from the DNA, whereas the V and J calls and clone size are those reported in that table. Within this sample are tens of thousands of clones, with approximately 83% of them counted one time only. Roughly 30% of the sample goes to the ten largest clones.

What the work shows at the level of the full study, not this receptor alone: The amount of clinical and demographic metadata varied by source and participant and was provided uncurated.

The cysteine opens and the phenylalanine closes a CDR3 of 17 amino acids. The DNA shown is the 51-base CDR3, in frame from base 1. The germline V gene encodes CDR1 SEHNR and CDR2 FQNEAQ (reference sequence). V sheds 3 bases and J sheds 4 bases, leaving 21 bases between their ends. The TCR sequence derives from a woman aged 80 or over with active or convalescent COVID-19. Sequenced input: peripheral blood. Recombination joined TRBV7-9 with TRBJ1-2; a tentative D call is TRBD1 (5 bases match). The nucleotides are TGTGCCAGCAGCTTGGTCCTGCAGGGCTATATGAGCTATGGCTACACCTTC. Its translation reads: CASSLVLQGYMSYGYTF. The reference TRBV7-9 and TRBJ1-2 proteins fill in what lies around the CDR3, so the full variable domain reads DTGVSQNPRHKITKRGQNVTFRCDPISEHNRLYWYRQTLGQGPEFLTYFQNEAQLEKSRLLSDRFSAERPKGSFSTLEIQRTEQGDSAMYLCASSLVLQGYMSYGYTFGSGTRLTVV.